Given below is one TCR beta chain in context. Its specificity is unknown. TCRdb reprocessed the 5' RACE reads with MiXCR, giving one entry per CDR3 protein. This table holds over 400,000 distinct CDR3 sequences, about 25% found once. These data belong to a study of CD8 T cells in ankylosing spondylitis. Study-wide results and limits: Significantly higher representation of disease-linked clones was reported for matched ankylosing spondylitis synovial fluid. Ankylosing spondylitis blood appeared to be characterized by a TCR beta motif of several highly homologous variants.

Trimming at V came to 4 bases and at J to 1 base, leaving 3 bases not matched to a gene. Germline CDR1 and CDR2: MGHRA and YSYEKL. There are 15 residues in the CDR3. The sequenced sample was blood, either unsorted or a sorted T cell fraction (not recorded which). This sequence joins TRBV4-1 and TRBJ2-1; 8 bases agree with TRBD2. This sequence was found in a male donor with ankylosing spondylitis. In DNA form, the CDR3 reads TGCGCCAGCAGCCTAGCGGGATTATCCTACAATGAGCAGTTCTTC. Translated, it gives CASSLAGLSYNEQFF.